This is a list of T cell receptor beta chains from one sample in a study of blood T cells in healthy people across ages. TCRdb reprocessed the 5' RACE reads with MiXCR, giving one entry per CDR3 protein. Of around 870,000 distinct CDR3 sequences listed, less than 35% are singletons. The sequencing sample was made of blood. Every receptor here comes from a woman aged 80 or older in good health. The CDR3 runs from the conserved cysteine through the conserved F or W. D genes are given only for firm matches. Some rows mark clone size as missing; the rest say once, few, many or name a class of expanded clone.

J: TRBJ2-5
V: TRBV24-1
D: -
size: -
DNA: TGTGCCACCAGTGACCGTACAGGGTTCCAAGAGACCCAGTACTTC
CDR3: CATSDRTGFQETQYF

J: TRBJ1-2
V: TRBV29-1
D: -
size: many
DNA: TGCAGCACACTGATGGGCTATGGCTACACCTTC
CDR3: CSTLMGYGYTF

J: TRBJ2-6
V: TRBV20-1
D: -
size: many
DNA: TGCAGTGCTAGAGATTGGGTCGATGGGGCCAACGTCCTGACTTTC
CDR3: CSARDWVDGANVLTF

J: TRBJ2-2
V: TRBV5-1
D: -
size: -
DNA: TGCGCCAGCAGCTTGGCGGTTGGAGCGGCCGGGGAGCTGTTTTTT
CDR3: CASSLAVGAAGELFF

J: TRBJ1-6
V: TRBV3-1
D: -
size: many
DNA: TGTGCCAGCGGGTCCTATAATTCACCCCTCCACTTT
CDR3: CASGSYNSPLHF

J: TRBJ1-5
V: TRBV28
D: -
size: few
DNA: TGTGCCAGCAGTTTTACGACAGATAGCAATCAGCCCCAGCATTTT
CDR3: CASSFTTDSNQPQHF

J: TRBJ2-1
V: TRBV9
D: -
size: many
DNA: TGTGCCAGCAGCGTAGGGGGAACGGGCAATGAGCAGTTCTTC
CDR3: CASSVGGTGNEQFF

J: TRBJ1-1
V: TRBV5-1
D: -
size: many
DNA: TGTGCCAGCAGTTTAGGGCAGGCGAACACTGAAGCTTTCTTT
CDR3: CASSLGQANTEAFF

J: TRBJ1-1
V: TRBV12-3/TRBV12-4
D: -
size: -
DNA: TGTGCCAGCAGTACCGGGCCTAACGCTGAAGCTTTCTTT
CDR3: CASSTGPNAEAFF

J: TRBJ1-5
V: TRBV6-6
D: -
size: few
DNA: TGTGCCAACAGTTACCAACAAGGCAATCAGCCCCAGCATTTT
CDR3: CANSYQQGNQPQHF

J: TRBJ2-5
V: TRBV3-1
D: -
size: -
DNA: TGTGCCAGCAGCTCGGGACCTATTCAAGAGACCCAGTACTTC
CDR3: CASSSGPIQETQYF

J: TRBJ2-2
V: TRBV18
D: -
size: -
DNA: TGTGCCAGCTCACCGCGTGTTGCGCGGGGTGATGCCGGGGAGCTGTTTTTT
CDR3: CASSPRVARGDAGELFF

J: TRBJ2-5
V: TRBV7-2
D: -
size: many
DNA: TGTGCCAGCAGCTTACGAAATTTGGGAGAGACCCAGTACTTC
CDR3: CASSLRNLGETQYF

J: TRBJ1-1
V: TRBV7-9
D: -
size: -
DNA: TGTGCCAGCAGCTCCTCACAAGGGGGGATGGCTGAAGCTTTCTTT
CDR3: CASSSSQGGMAEAFF

J: TRBJ1-5
V: TRBV2
D: -
size: -
DNA: TGTGCCAGCAGTGAATTGCAGGGCCTTCAGCCCCAGCATTTT
CDR3: CASSELQGLQPQHF

J: TRBJ2-7
V: TRBV4-3
D: -
size: few
DNA: TGCGCCAGCAGCCAAGATGGCCGCCGGCGGCAAGAGACCCGGTACTTC
CDR3: CASSQDGRRRQETRYF

J: TRBJ2-5
V: TRBV2
D: -
size: -
DNA: TGTGCCAGCAGTGATATAGGGTCCCAGTACTTC
CDR3: CASSDIGSQYF

J: TRBJ1-5
V: TRBV2
D: TRBD1
size: -
DNA: TGTGCCAGCAGGCCCGACAGGGGCAATCAGCCCCAGCATTTT
CDR3: CASRPDRGNQPQHF

J: TRBJ2-5
V: TRBV7-2
D: -
size: many
DNA: TGTGCCAGCAGCTTAGGTTCACAGGAAAAAGAGACCCAGTACTTC
CDR3: CASSLGSQEKETQYF

J: TRBJ2-3
V: TRBV18
D: TRBD1
size: -
DNA: TGTGCCAGCTCACCGGGACAGGGTTCAAGTGTGGCGCAGTATTTT
CDR3: CASSPGQGSSVAQYF

J: TRBJ1-1
V: TRBV7-2
D: -
size: -
DNA: TGTGCCAGCAGCTTAGATGCAGGGTTGGGCACTGAAGCTTTCTTT
CDR3: CASSLDAGLGTEAFF

J: TRBJ2-7
V: TRBV4-3
D: TRBD1
size: many
DNA: TGCGCCAGCAGCCCCCGACAGGGGGCCACCTACGAGCAGTACTTC
CDR3: CASSPRQGATYEQYF

J: TRBJ2-1
V: TRBV19
D: TRBD2
size: -
DNA: TGTGCCAGTAGTTCCCCCCACCTAGCGGGGGACAATGAGCAGTTCTTC
CDR3: CASSSPHLAGDNEQFF

J: TRBJ2-4
V: TRBV11-2
D: -
size: many
DNA: TGTGCCAGCAGCTTAATGGGTATAGCCAAAAACATTCAGTACTTC
CDR3: CASSLMGIAKNIQYF

J: TRBJ2-3
V: TRBV12-3/TRBV12-4
D: TRBD1
size: -
DNA: TGTGCCAGCATCAAGACAGGGTCAAGAGATACGCAGTATTTT
CDR3: CASIKTGSRDTQYF

J: TRBJ1-5
V: TRBV5-8
D: TRBD1
size: -
DNA: TGTGCCAGCAGCTTGGCCGGACAGGCCTATAGCAATCAGCCCCAGCATTTT
CDR3: CASSLAGQAYSNQPQHF

J: TRBJ2-3
V: TRBV27
D: TRBD1
size: -
DNA: TGTGCCAGCAGGGCCGCGACAGGGGGCTCAGATACGCAGTATTTT
CDR3: CASRAATGGSDTQYF

J: TRBJ1-1
V: TRBV6-5
D: -
size: -
DNA: TGTGCCAGCAGCTATGATTGGTACACTGAAGCTTTCTTT
CDR3: CASSYDWYTEAFF

J: TRBJ1-6
V: TRBV27
D: -
size: -
DNA: TGTGCCAGCAGCATGACGACGAGCTCCTATAATTCACCCCTCCACTTT
CDR3: CASSMTTSSYNSPLHF

J: TRBJ1-2
V: TRBV10-3
D: -
size: many
DNA: TGTGCCATCAGTGGGGGGACGGAGGACTATGGCTACACCTTC
CDR3: CAISGGTEDYGYTF

J: TRBJ1-5
V: TRBV20-1
D: -
size: many
DNA: TGCAGTGCTAGAGTAGGGGTGGGGGGGCTGAGCAATCAGCCCCAGCATTTT
CDR3: CSARVGVGGLSNQPQHF

J: TRBJ2-1
V: TRBV7-7
D: TRBD2
size: -
DNA: TGTGCCAGCAGCACTAGCGGGGGTGGGGAGACCCAGTTCTTC
CDR3: CASSTSGGGETQFF

J: TRBJ2-1
V: TRBV7-2
D: TRBD2
size: -
DNA: TGTGCCAGCATCCTGGGAGGGGTCCACAATGAGCAGTTCTTC
CDR3: CASILGGVHNEQFF